The next 17 T cell receptor beta chains were all read from a single sample in a study of cytomegalovirus exposure and HLA in healthy donors. Primers included in the PCR were 60 Vbeta and 13 Jbeta primers. Here immunoSEQ multiplex PCR was the method, and the copy in TCRdb shows in-frame clones only, minus some. The profile shows roughly 100,000 clones, about 69% of them singletons. What was sequenced was PBMCs. The receptors stem from a man aged 35-49 years in good health and CMV-seronegative.

This clone occurred once. This chain links TRBV4-1 with TRBJ1-1; 7 nucleotides agree with TRBD1. The length of the CDR3 is 14 residues. Unmatched junction bases numbered 2, after V lost 4 bases and J lost 0 bases. Germline assignment: CDR1 MGHRA and CDR2 YSYEKL. As DNA, the CDR3 is TGCGCCAGCAGCCTGGGACAGCTGAACACTGAAGCTTTCTTT. The encoded protein is CASSLGQLNTEAFF.

This chain links TRBV5-4 with TRBJ2-5; D is perhaps TRBD2 (6 bases). The J call may not be correct, given that the DNA end is closer to TRBJ2-7. Looked up from germline, CDR1 is SGHNT and CDR2 is YYREEE (reference sequence). This CDR3 comprises 19 residues. CDR3 amino acids: CASSLLSPTDIGSSYEQYF. DNA for the CDR3: TGTGCCAGCAGCTTGCTTTCCCCTACGGACATCGGGAGTTCCTACGAGCAGTACTTC.

This rearrangement joins TRBV19 to TRBJ2-3; TRBD1 matches 7 bases. The CDR3 has 14 amino acids. Germline V lookup: CDR1 LNHDA, CDR2 SQIVND (reference sequence). V shed 7 bases, J shed 0 bases, and the junction held 4 bases outside the gene matches. CDR3 sequence: CASTGQFSTDTQYF. The CDR3 DNA sequence: TGTGCCAGTACGGGACAGTTTAGCACAGATACGCAGTATTTT.

This rearrangement joins TRBV7-8 to TRBJ1-1; D gene ambiguous. The CDR3 runs 13 residues. The V and J ends lost 6 bases and 2 bases respectively, with 10 bases between them. The germline gives CDR1 SGHVS, CDR2 FQNEAQ. The CDR3 is CASSVEGNTEAFF. CDR3 DNA: TGTGCCAGCAGTGTGGAGGGTAACACTGAAGCTTTCTTT.

The CDR3 is CASSLARASEAFF. CDR3 coding DNA: TGTGCCAGCAGCTTAGCCAGGGCCTCTGAAGCTTTCTTT. V and J are TRBV11-3 and TRBJ1-1, with TRBD1 as a possible D gene (5 bases). CDR3 length: 13 amino acids. Trimming removed 1 base at V and 6 bases at J, with 9 bases between. The germline V gene encodes CDR1 SGHNT and CDR2 YENEEA.

This clone was observed a handful of times. The chain couples TRBV7-6 to TRBJ2-2; D is possibly TRBD1 (5 bases). The CDR3 is made up of 15 amino acids. V was shortened by 3 bases and J by 0 bases, with 8 bases between the two germline ends. Germline V gene data show CDR1 as SGHVS and CDR2 as FNYEAQ. The CDR3 DNA sequence: TGTGCCAGCAGCTTCGCAGGGACGAACACCGGGGAGCTGTTTTTT. It is translated as CASSFAGTNTGELFF.

The chain links TRBV4-3 to TRBJ2-5; 8 positions agree with TRBD2. This CDR3 has 17 amino acids. The trim removed 0 bases at V and 9 bases at J, leaving 15 bases unmatched. Germline CDR1 LGHNA, CDR2 YSLEER. The CDR3 DNA reads TGCGCCAGCAGCCAAGATCGGGCCAGCGGGGGCTCGGCGGCCCAGTACTTC. This sequence encodes CASSQDRASGGSAAQYF.

The chain recombines TRBV7-9 with TRBJ1-5; D is uncertain. The CDR3 length is 15 residues. Per the germline V gene, CDR1 is SEHNR and CDR2 is FQNEAQ (reference sequence). Between the trimmed V and J ends, which lost 5 bases and 0 bases, there was a span of 11 bases. The CDR3 spells CASSPNSNSNQPQHF. CDR3 sequence (DNA): TGTGCCAGCAGCCCCAACTCTAATAGCAATCAGCCCCAGCATTTT.

The chain employs TRBV30 and TRBJ1-2, with TRBD1 matching 7 bases. Germline V gene lookup returns CDR1 GTSNPN and CDR2 SVGIG (reference sequence). The CDR3 extends over 12 amino acids. J lost 7 bases, V lost 4 bases, and 6 bases had no gene match. The CDR3: CAWKATGAGYTF. CDR3 bases: TGTGCCTGGAAGGCCACAGGGGCTGGCTACACCTTC.

The chain employs TRBV19 and TRBJ1-5, with D possibly being TRBD1 (6 bases). The CDR3 extends over 13 amino acids. The germline V and J ends were trimmed by 7 bases and 3 bases, with 10 bases remaining between them. Per the germline V gene, CDR1 is LNHDA and CDR2 is SQIVND (reference sequence). The chain's CDR3 is CASNQGLNQPQHF. The DNA for the CDR3 is TGTGCCAGTAATCAGGGGCTCAATCAGCCCCAGCATTTT.

A few counts support this clone. The chain links TRBV4-1 to TRBJ1-2; possibly TRBD1 for D (5 bases). This CDR3 is 16 amino acids long. V gave up 0 bases and J gave up 8 bases, with 19 bases separating them. In germline, CDR1 is MGHRA, CDR2 YSYEKL. This CDR3 reads CASSQDPSGGLGGYTF. Here the CDR3 DNA reads TGCGCCAGCAGCCAAGATCCTTCGGGGGGATTGGGAGGCTACACCTTC.

This clone was found a few times. At one of its ends the junction is not consistent with the germline gene, which may arise from a read error. The chain has TRBV6-5 and TRBJ2-7, with TRBD1 matching over 9 bases. Per the germline V gene, CDR1 is MNHEY and CDR2 is SVGAGI. This CDR3 spans 15 amino acids. In DNA, the CDR3 is TGTGCCAGCAGTTACGAGGACAGGGGCTCCCACGAGCAGTACTTC. This translates into CASSYEDRGSHEQYF.

The count of this clone is one. The chain joins TRBV10-3 to TRBJ2-1; 11 nucleotides align to TRBD1. The J segment lost 6 bases and the V segment lost 2 bases, leaving 15 bases of the junction unmatched. The length of the CDR3 is 19 residues. Germline CDR1 is ENHRY and CDR2 is SYGVKD. The CDR3 DNA follows: TGTGCCATCAGTGAGCCGCGGGACAGGGGGGTGAAAATTATCAATGAGCAGTTCTTC. This gives the protein CAISEPRDRGVKIINEQFF.

V gene TRBV18 combines with J gene TRBJ2-5; D is ambiguous. CDR3 length equals 13 residues. Germline values: CDR1 KGHSH, CDR2 LQKENI. V shed 5 bases and J shed 1 base, with 8 bases lying between them. CDR3 DNA: TGTGCCAGCTCAGGTGGAGCCCAAGAGACCCAGTACTTC. Amino acid sequence: CASSGGAQETQYF.

V is TRBV5-4 and J is TRBJ2-3; D is perhaps TRBD1 (6 bases). The V end lost 3 bases, the J end lost 2 bases, and 13 bases lay between the germline ends. The CDR3 spans 15 residues. CDR1 is SGHNT and CDR2 is YYREEE in the germline V gene (reference sequence). CDR3 DNA: TGTGCCAGCAGCTCAGGGGCGTTGATCACAGATACGCAGTATTTT. Translating gives CASSSGALITDTQYF.

This sequence joins TRBV2 and TRBJ1-5; D is possibly TRBD1 (5 bases). Germline assignment: CDR1 SNHLY and CDR2 FYNNEI. The CDR3 consists of 16 residues. Trimming pared 6 bases from V and 1 base from J, leaving 16 bases between. CDR3 nucleotides: TGTGCCAGCAGGGCCCTCCTCGGGGGGAGCAATCAGCCCCAGCATTTT. This encodes CASRALLGGSNQPQHF.

The V gene is TRBV7-3, the J gene TRBJ2-1; 7 positions match TRBD1. The trim removed 5 bases at V and 3 bases at J, leaving 7 bases unmatched. The germline gives CDR1 SGHTA, CDR2 FQGTGA. The CDR3 loop spans 15 amino acids. The CDR3 reads CASSQTGTDYNEQFF. Written as DNA, the CDR3 is TGTGCCAGCAGCCAAACCGGGACAGACTACAATGAGCAGTTCTTC.